These T cell receptor beta chains were read from a single sample in a study of post-analysis software for immune sequencing data. One entry per CDR3 protein results from TCRdb running MiXCR on the PCR reads. There are 740,000 or so distinct CDR3 sequences in the sample; around 50% occur only once, and approximately 4.2% lies in the top ten. Sequencing was performed on blood. The receptors here all came from a girl aged 10-17 years with multiple sclerosis. Both conserved end residues are part of each CDR3. A D gene is named only where the DNA matches it firmly. Expanded clones are given a class, and other clones once, few, many or no size at all.

d_call	v_call	clone_size	j_call	cdr3_nt	cdr3_aa
TRBD1	TRBV7-9	few	TRBJ2-1	TGTGCCAGCAGCTTCCCGGGACAGGGGACCAATGAGCAGTTCTTC	CASSFPGQGTNEQFF
TRBD1	TRBV29-1	-	TRBJ1-2	TGCAGCGTTTCCGAGGGGACAGATTTCTCGTATGGCTACACCTTC	CSVSEGTDFSYGYTF
-	TRBV5-1	many	TRBJ2-7	TGTGCCAGCAGCTTAGCCCAGGTCTCCTACGAGCAGTACTTC	CASSLAQVSYEQYF
TRBD1	TRBV6-6	-	TRBJ2-7	TGTGCCAGCACCGCTGCAGGGGGCCGCGAGCAGTACTTC	CASTAAGGREQYF
-	TRBV27	-	TRBJ2-2	TGTGCCAGCAGTTTAGAGCCCCATACGAACACCGGGGAGCTGTTTTTT	CASSLEPHTNTGELFF
-	TRBV5-1	-	TRBJ2-4	TGCGCCAGCAGCTTGTCGGTGGGGTTAGCCAAAAACATTCAGTACTTC	CASSLSVGLAKNIQYF
-	TRBV15	-	TRBJ1-1	TGTGCCACCAGCAGAGAGAAGGCAGGGGAAGCTTTCTTT	CATSREKAGEAFF
TRBD2	TRBV29-1	-	TRBJ2-7	TGCAGCGTTGGGCCTAGCGGGATACACGAGCAGTACTTC	CSVGPSGIHEQYF
-	TRBV10-3	few	TRBJ2-3	TGTGCCATCAGTGATAACTTAGGGGCAGATACGCAGTATTTT	CAISDNLGADTQYF
TRBD2	TRBV12-3/TRBV12-4	-	TRBJ2-1	TGTGCCAGCAGCGCGCGACTAGCGGGAGGTCGTCATGAGCAGTTCTTC	CASSARLAGGRHEQFF
TRBD2	TRBV5-1	few	TRBJ2-7	TGCGCCAGCAGCTTGAAACGGGAGGGCCTATCCTACGAGCAGTACTTC	CASSLKREGLSYEQYF
TRBD2	TRBV7-3	once	TRBJ2-3	TGTGCCAGCAGCTTAACGGCCCCCTGGGCGGGGGAGGGAGATACGCAGTATTTT	CASSLTAPWAGEGDTQYF
TRBD2	TRBV12-3/TRBV12-4	few	TRBJ2-1	TGTGCCAGCAGCCCCGGGACTAGCGCGTACAATGAGCAGTTCTTC	CASSPGTSAYNEQFF